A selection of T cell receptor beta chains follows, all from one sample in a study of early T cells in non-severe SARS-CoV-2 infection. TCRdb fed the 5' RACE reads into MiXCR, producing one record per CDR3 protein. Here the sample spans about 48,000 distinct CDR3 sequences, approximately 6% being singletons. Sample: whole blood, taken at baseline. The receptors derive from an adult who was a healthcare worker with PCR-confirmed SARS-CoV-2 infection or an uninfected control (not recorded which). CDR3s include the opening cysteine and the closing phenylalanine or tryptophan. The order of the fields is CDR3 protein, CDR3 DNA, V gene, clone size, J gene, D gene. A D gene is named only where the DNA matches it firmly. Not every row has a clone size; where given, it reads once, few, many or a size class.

CDR3aa: CASSFMGLAGDPQETQYF; CDR3nt: TGTGCCAGCAGCTTTATGGGACTAGCGGGAGACCCACAAGAGACCCAGTACTTC; v_gene: TRBV7-9; abundance: many; j_gene: TRBJ2-5; d_gene: TRBD2
CDR3aa: CASSSEGIDGYTF; CDR3nt: TGTGCCAGCAGCTCCGAGGGGATAGATGGCTACACCTTC; v_gene: TRBV5-4; abundance: .; j_gene: TRBJ1-2; d_gene: .
CDR3aa: CSARERRSRTGELFF; CDR3nt: TGCAGTGCTAGAGAGCGCAGGTCTAGAACCGGGGAGCTGTTTTTT; v_gene: TRBV20-1; abundance: many; j_gene: TRBJ2-2; d_gene: .
CDR3aa: CAITIDRDNTEAFF; CDR3nt: TGTGCCATCACCATAGACAGGGATAACACTGAAGCTTTCTTT; v_gene: TRBV10-3; abundance: .; j_gene: TRBJ1-1; d_gene: TRBD1
CDR3aa: CASSYGTAYGYTF; CDR3nt: TGCGCCAGCAGCTATGGGACCGCCTATGGCTACACCTTC; v_gene: TRBV5-1; abundance: .; j_gene: TRBJ1-2; d_gene: .
CDR3aa: CASSQQGRTEAFF; CDR3nt: TGTGCCAGCAGTCAACAGGGTAGGACTGAAGCTTTCTTT; v_gene: TRBV27; abundance: .; j_gene: TRBJ1-1; d_gene: .
CDR3aa: CASREGKEAFF; CDR3nt: TGTGCCAGCAGAGAGGGAAAAGAAGCTTTCTTT; v_gene: TRBV6-2/TRBV6-3; abundance: few; j_gene: TRBJ1-1; d_gene: .
CDR3aa: CASSPSPGGQYF; CDR3nt: TGTGCCAGCAGTCCAAGCCCAGGGGGGCAGTACTTC; v_gene: TRBV27; abundance: many; j_gene: TRBJ2-7; d_gene: TRBD1
CDR3aa: CASSEGTGRTEAFF; CDR3nt: TGCGCCAGCAGTGAGGGGACAGGGAGGACTGAAGCTTTCTTT; v_gene: TRBV10-1; abundance: .; j_gene: TRBJ1-1; d_gene: TRBD1
CDR3aa: CASRTLWASSGRDKEQFF; CDR3nt: TGTGCCAGCAGAACCTTATGGGCCTCTAGCGGGAGGGACAAAGAGCAGTTCTTC; v_gene: TRBV28; abundance: few; j_gene: TRBJ2-1; d_gene: TRBD2
CDR3aa: CASSPPGMSTDTQYF; CDR3nt: TGTGCCAGCTCACCACCAGGGATGAGCACAGATACGCAGTATTTT; v_gene: TRBV18; abundance: .; j_gene: TRBJ2-3; d_gene: .
CDR3aa: CASSLDGGGGKLFF; CDR3nt: TGTGCCAGCAGTTTAGACGGAGGAGGAGGGAAACTGTTTTTT; v_gene: TRBV12-3/TRBV12-4; abundance: few; j_gene: TRBJ1-4; d_gene: .
CDR3aa: CASSPRTGIHEQYF; CDR3nt: TGTGCCAGCTCACCAAGGACAGGGATCCACGAGCAGTACTTC; v_gene: TRBV18; abundance: few; j_gene: TRBJ2-7; d_gene: TRBD1
CDR3aa: CASIRTGRGTGELFF; CDR3nt: TGTGCCAGCATTCGGACAGGAAGGGGGACCGGGGAGCTGTTTTTT; v_gene: TRBV28; abundance: .; j_gene: TRBJ2-2; d_gene: TRBD1
CDR3aa: CASSPWESRQGEQYF; CDR3nt: TGTGCCAGCAGCCCCTGGGAGTCGAGGCAGGGCGAGCAGTACTTC; v_gene: TRBV7-6; abundance: .; j_gene: TRBJ2-7; d_gene: .
CDR3aa: CASSPPSRGDTQYF; CDR3nt: TGTGCCAGCAGCCCTCCATCAAGGGGGGATACGCAGTATTTT; v_gene: TRBV7-9; abundance: many; j_gene: TRBJ2-3; d_gene: .
CDR3aa: CASSSASPSTDTQYF; CDR3nt: TGTGCCAGCAGCTCCGCGTCCCCAAGCACAGATACGCAGTATTTT; v_gene: TRBV7-9; abundance: many; j_gene: TRBJ2-3; d_gene: .
CDR3aa: CSARSPAGVSYEQYF; CDR3nt: TGCAGTGCTAGGTCCCCAGCGGGGGTCTCTTACGAGCAGTACTTC; v_gene: TRBV20-1; abundance: few; j_gene: TRBJ2-7; d_gene: TRBD2
CDR3aa: CASSPSGGNQPQHF; CDR3nt: TGTGCCAGCAGCCCTTCAGGGGGCAATCAGCCCCAGCATTTT; v_gene: TRBV7-2; abundance: many; j_gene: TRBJ1-5; d_gene: .
CDR3aa: CSARLLTDGYTF; CDR3nt: TGCAGTGCTAGATTACTGACAGATGGCTACACCTTC; v_gene: TRBV20-1; abundance: .; j_gene: TRBJ1-2; d_gene: .
CDR3aa: CASGPGSSDTQYF; CDR3nt: TGTGCCAGCGGGCCAGGGAGCTCAGATACGCAGTATTTT; v_gene: TRBV7-9; abundance: .; j_gene: TRBJ2-3; d_gene: .
CDR3aa: CASSFGGADTEAFF; CDR3nt: TGTGCCAGCAGCTTTGGCGGGGCGGACACTGAAGCTTTCTTT; v_gene: TRBV7-9; abundance: many; j_gene: TRBJ1-1; d_gene: .
CDR3aa: CAISGQGNNEQFF; CDR3nt: TGTGCCATCAGTGGACAGGGGAACAATGAGCAGTTCTTC; v_gene: TRBV10-3; abundance: many; j_gene: TRBJ2-1; d_gene: TRBD1
CDR3aa: CSALRFSGNTIYF; CDR3nt: TGCAGTGCTCTCAGGTTCTCTGGAAACACCATATATTTT; v_gene: TRBV20-1; abundance: few; j_gene: TRBJ1-3; d_gene: .
CDR3aa: CASAGTGEEDTEAFF; CDR3nt: TGTGCCAGCGCAGGGACAGGGGAGGAGGACACTGAAGCTTTCTTT; v_gene: TRBV2; abundance: many; j_gene: TRBJ1-1; d_gene: TRBD1
CDR3aa: CASSISVSGELFF; CDR3nt: TGCGCCAGCAGCATTAGTGTCTCCGGGGAGCTGTTTTTT; v_gene: TRBV5-1; abundance: few; j_gene: TRBJ2-2; d_gene: .
CDR3aa: CASSGLKSSPQNIQYF; CDR3nt: TGTGCCAGCAGTGGACTCAAGAGTTCACCCCAAAACATTCAGTACTTC; v_gene: TRBV28; abundance: few; j_gene: TRBJ2-4; d_gene: .
CDR3aa: CASSIPGLGGEEQYF; CDR3nt: TGTGCCAGTAGTATTCCGGGACTGGGGGGAGAGGAGCAGTACTTC; v_gene: TRBV19; abundance: few; j_gene: TRBJ2-7; d_gene: .
CDR3aa: CSARDVASLILYEQYF; CDR3nt: TGCAGTGCTAGAGATGTGGCTAGCTTGATCTTATACGAGCAGTACTTC; v_gene: TRBV20-1; abundance: .; j_gene: TRBJ2-7; d_gene: .
CDR3aa: CASSSLLTSLSSYEQYF; CDR3nt: TGTGCCAGCAGCTCCCTTTTGACTAGCCTGAGCTCCTACGAGCAGTACTTC; v_gene: TRBV6-2/TRBV6-3; abundance: .; j_gene: TRBJ2-7; d_gene: TRBD2
CDR3aa: CSVPQEGQLNTGELFF; CDR3nt: TGCAGTGTTCCCCAGGAGGGACAACTGAACACCGGGGAGCTGTTTTTT; v_gene: TRBV20-1; abundance: many; j_gene: TRBJ2-2; d_gene: .
CDR3aa: CASSGRIGIYEQYF; CDR3nt: TGTGCCAGCAGTGGCAGAATAGGGATCTACGAGCAGTACTTC; v_gene: TRBV27; abundance: many; j_gene: TRBJ2-7; d_gene: .
CDR3aa: CASIPSQGNEQYF; CDR3nt: TGTGCCAGCATTCCCTCGCAGGGTAACGAGCAGTACTTC; v_gene: TRBV28; abundance: .; j_gene: TRBJ2-7; d_gene: .
CDR3aa: CASSLTGLAGAEQYF; CDR3nt: TGTGCCAGCAGCCTGACGGGACTAGCGGGAGCCGAGCAGTACTTC; v_gene: TRBV9; abundance: many; j_gene: TRBJ2-7; d_gene: TRBD2
CDR3aa: CASSLGPTDTQYF; CDR3nt: TGTGCCAGCAGCTTGGGCCCGACAGATACGCAGTATTTT; v_gene: TRBV5-5; abundance: .; j_gene: TRBJ2-3; d_gene: .
CDR3aa: CASSPRWGDSPLHF; CDR3nt: TGTGCCAGCAGCCCCCGGTGGGGTGATTCACCCCTCCACTTT; v_gene: TRBV11-2; abundance: many; j_gene: TRBJ1-6; d_gene: .
CDR3aa: CASSTSRTSGRNEQFF; CDR3nt: TGTGCCAGCTCAACCTCCCGGACTAGCGGGAGAAATGAGCAGTTCTTC; v_gene: TRBV18; abundance: .; j_gene: TRBJ2-1; d_gene: TRBD2
CDR3aa: CASSQGTGSGANVLTF; CDR3nt: TGTGCCAGCAGCCAAGGGACGGGCTCTGGGGCCAACGTCCTGACTTTC; v_gene: TRBV3-1; abundance: many; j_gene: TRBJ2-6; d_gene: .
CDR3aa: CASSSRTSGRISTDTQYF; CDR3nt: TGTGCCAGCAGCTCCAGGACTAGCGGGAGAATTAGCACAGATACGCAGTATTTT; v_gene: TRBV7-9; abundance: many; j_gene: TRBJ2-3; d_gene: TRBD2
CDR3aa: CASSAREIRNQPQHF; CDR3nt: TGTGCCAGCAGTGCGAGAGAAATTCGCAATCAGCCCCAGCATTTT; v_gene: TRBV2; abundance: many; j_gene: TRBJ1-5; d_gene: .
CDR3aa: CASSHNTGELFF; CDR3nt: TGCGCCAGCAGCCACAACACCGGGGAGCTGTTTTTT; v_gene: TRBV4-1; abundance: many; j_gene: TRBJ2-2; d_gene: .
CDR3aa: CASSTDRGMNTEAFF; CDR3nt: TGTGCCAGCAGTACGGACAGGGGCATGAACACTGAAGCTTTCTTT; v_gene: TRBV6-5; abundance: many; j_gene: TRBJ1-1; d_gene: TRBD1